Below, 23 T cell receptor beta chains from the same sample are listed, as sequenced in a study of CXCR3-negative and CXCR3-positive naive CD8 T cells. Overall study results and limits: Hydrophobicity of TRB CDR3s was greater in CXCR3-positive naive cells than in CXCR3-negative naive cells.

5' RACE that incorporated UMI labels was used to prepare the TRB cDNA libraries. TCRdb re-called the 5' RACE reads; every CDR3 protein appears as one record, without DNA. In total, the table holds around 88,000 distinct CDR3 sequences. The antigens these receptors bind are not known. Material: naive CXCR3+ CD8+ T cells from blood. Sample subset: CD45RO-CCR7+CD27+CD95- naive CD8+ T cells expressing CXCR3 (TNR3+). Every receptor here comes from a human donor in good health. Some clones in this sample may be carry-over from other donors' samples.

The gene calls are TRBV4-1 and TRBJ2-1; absent DNA, TCRdb's TRBD2 call cannot be checked. Per the germline V gene, CDR1 is MGHRA and CDR2 is YSYEKL. This CDR3 is 16 amino acids long. The CDR3 loop reads CASSQMILAGGNEKFF.

The chain recombines TRBV28 with TRBJ2-5; the D call of TRBD2 rests on TCRdb alone, since no DNA is present to check it. This CDR3 comprises 15 residues. In germline, CDR1 is MDHEN, CDR2 SYDVKM. The CDR3: CASSPTRAGAETQYF.

The chain combines TRBV30 with TRBJ2-2; TCRdb's D call, TRBD2, is unchecked because there is no DNA. The CDR3 runs 16 residues. Germline assignment: CDR1 GTSNPN and CDR2 SVGIG (reference sequence). The CDR3 is CAWSGRTDSNTGELFF.

The rearrangement joins TRBV12-3 or TRBV12-4 to TRBJ2-7; without DNA, the TCRdb call of TRBD1 cannot be checked. The CDR3 is made up of 14 amino acids. This CDR3 reads CASSSHLLGVEQYF.

V usage is TRBV15 and J usage is TRBJ2-1; TCRdb calls TRBD2, which cannot be checked without DNA. This CDR3 is 15 amino acids long. Germline CDR1 LNHNV, CDR2 YYDKDF (reference sequence). CDR3 sequence: CATSRDAGRSFEQFF.

This CDR3 is CSVEVSTGMNTEAFF. This sequence joins TRBV29-1 and TRBJ1-1; without DNA, the TCRdb call of TRBD1 cannot be checked. This CDR3 is built from 15 residues. In germline, CDR1 is SQVTM, CDR2 ANQGSEA. The full variable domain, completed using reference TRBV29-1 and TRBJ1-1, is SAVISQKPSRDICQRGTSLTIQCQVDSQVTMMFWYRQQPGQSLTLIATANQGSEATYESGFVIDKFPISRPNLTFSTLTVSNMSPEDSSIYLCSVEVSTGMNTEAFFGQGTRLTVV.

The chain recombines TRBV9 with TRBJ2-1; TCRdb's D call, TRBD2, is unchecked because there is no DNA. The CDR3 is 15 amino acids. Germline values: CDR1 SGDLS, CDR2 YYNGEE. The CDR3 is CASSPAAGLWDEQFF.

V gene TRBV10-3 combines with J gene TRBJ2-1; TCRdb names TRBD2, which stays unverified in the absence of DNA. Germline values: CDR1 ENHRY, CDR2 SYGVKD. This CDR3 comprises 12 residues. CDR3 sequence reads: CAILLEPNEQFF.

V usage is TRBV7-9 and J usage is TRBJ2-7. Per the germline V gene, CDR1 is SEHNR and CDR2 is FQNEAQ (reference sequence). The CDR3 loop spans 11 amino acids. CDR3: CATGSSYEQYF.

The chain's CDR3 is CASSLGNRGELFF. This rearrangement joins TRBV7-2 to TRBJ2-2. This CDR3 spans 13 amino acids. Germline assignment: CDR1 SGHTA and CDR2 FQGNSA.

CDR3 residues: CASRKSGLDTQYF. This chain connects TRBV14 to TRBJ2-3. The germline gives CDR1 SGHDN, CDR2 FVKESK. This CDR3 has 13 amino acids.

This sequence joins TRBV6-6 and TRBJ2-5; TCRdb returns TRBD2, unconfirmable since there is no DNA. This CDR3 region has 16 residues. Per germline, CDR1 MNHNY and CDR2 SVGAGI (reference sequence). This CDR3 reads CASSYSGSAGMETQYF.

The rearrangement links TRBV29-1 to TRBJ1-2. Germline loops: CDR1 SQVTM, CDR2 ANQGSEA. The CDR3 loop spans 12 amino acids. The CDR3 is CSVEDPGYGYTF.

This sequence joins TRBV7-2 and TRBJ2-7; TCRdb's D call, TRBD1, is unchecked because there is no DNA. There are 15 residues in the CDR3. Per the germline V gene, CDR1 is SGHTA and CDR2 is FQGNSA. The CDR3 loop is CASSLEGGLSYEQYF.

The J gene is TRBJ2-2, the V gene TRBV6-2 or TRBV6-3; TCRdb calls TRBD1, which cannot be checked without DNA. The CDR3 runs 14 residues. Germline CDR1 is MNHEY and CDR2 is SVGEGT. This CDR3 reads CASRQGSGTGELFF.

This chain links TRBV12-3 or TRBV12-4 with TRBJ2-1. The CDR3 extends over 13 amino acids. The CDR3 is CASGKVDYNEQFF.

V and J are TRBV12-3 or TRBV12-4 and TRBJ2-5; the D call of TRBD2 rests on TCRdb alone, since no DNA is present to check it. This CDR3 comprises 17 residues. The CDR3 spells CASSLGLAGGRGETQYF.

V and J are TRBV10-3 and TRBJ2-1; TCRdb indicates TRBD1, and absent DNA this call remains unverified. Germline CDR1 is ENHRY and CDR2 is SYGVKD. This CDR3 has 14 amino acids. The CDR3 here is CAIRVDGANNEQFF.

The CDR3 sequence is CASSLLSPARVENQPQHF. The chain employs TRBV28 and TRBJ1-5; TCRdb's assignment of TRBD1 cannot be checked, as there is no DNA. The CDR3 contains 18 residues. The germline gives CDR1 MDHEN, CDR2 SYDVKM.

The chain employs TRBV12-3 or TRBV12-4 and TRBJ2-1; without DNA, the TCRdb call of TRBD1 cannot be checked. The CDR3 contains 16 residues. The CDR3 region is CASSLGKGGAYNEQFF.

The genes are TRBV12-3 or TRBV12-4 and TRBJ2-1; TCRdb's assignment of TRBD1 cannot be checked, as there is no DNA. The CDR3 is made up of 16 amino acids. CDR3 sequence reads: CASTEGAGGAYNEQFF.

The gene calls are TRBV12-3 or TRBV12-4 and TRBJ1-1. The CDR3 sequence is 13 residues long. The CDR3 loop is CASSLRVDTEAFF.

V usage is TRBV29-1 and J usage is TRBJ2-3; without DNA, the TCRdb call of TRBD1 cannot be checked. Germline lookup yields CDR1 SQVTM and CDR2 ANQGSEA. The CDR3 length is 14 residues. The CDR3 is CSAPGGASTDTQYF.